A few counts support the clone carrying this T cell receptor (beta chain). Vbeta (60) and Jbeta (13) primers were used in the PCR. Clones were read by immunoSEQ multiplex PCR, and TCRdb kept only the in-frame ones, dropping some. Among about 43,000 clones, less than 75% were seen once, and the ten largest hold around 12%. This sample is drawn from a study of cytomegalovirus exposure and HLA in healthy donors. This TCR was sampled from a man aged 55 to 70 in good health and CMV-seropositive. Sequencing was carried out using PBMCs.

The CDR3 DNA reads as TGCGCCAGCAGCCAAGAACGGAGCCCCAATGAGCAGTTCTTC. It encodes CASSQERSPNEQFF. The genes are TRBV4-1 and TRBJ2-1; D call uncertain. Per the germline V gene, CDR1 is MGHRA and CDR2 is YSYEKL. This CDR3 spans 14 amino acids. V was cut by 0 bases and J by 6 bases, with 9 bases left in between.